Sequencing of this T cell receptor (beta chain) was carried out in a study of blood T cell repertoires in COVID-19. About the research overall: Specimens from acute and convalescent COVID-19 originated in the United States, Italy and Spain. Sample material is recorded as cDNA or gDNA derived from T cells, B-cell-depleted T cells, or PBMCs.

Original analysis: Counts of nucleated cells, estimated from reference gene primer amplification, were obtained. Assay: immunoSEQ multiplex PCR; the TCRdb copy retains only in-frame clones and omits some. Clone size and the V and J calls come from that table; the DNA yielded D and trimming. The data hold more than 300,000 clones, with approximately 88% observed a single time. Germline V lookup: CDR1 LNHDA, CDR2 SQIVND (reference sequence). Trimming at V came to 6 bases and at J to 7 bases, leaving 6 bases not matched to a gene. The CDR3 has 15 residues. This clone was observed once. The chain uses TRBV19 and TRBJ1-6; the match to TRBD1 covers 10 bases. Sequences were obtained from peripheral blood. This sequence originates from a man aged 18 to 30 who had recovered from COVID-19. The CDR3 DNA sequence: TGTGCCAGTAGCAAGACAGGGGGCAACAATTCACCCCTCCACTTT. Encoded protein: CASSKTGGNNSPLHF.